The 20 T cell receptor beta chains listed next were all sequenced from one sample in a study of cytotoxic CD8 clonotypes in ibrutinib-treated CLL (dated by TCRdb to the early 2020s). The time point label, as the study defines it: progressive disease on ibrutinib. Library method: the immunoSEQ multiplex PCR assay. TCRdb holds this immuneACCESS table with in-frame rearrangements only. Some clones are missing; in checked studies, unresolved V genes explain under half, and the rest has no known cause. For this sample there are 150,000 to 200,000 clones; over 75% appear just once. Jointly, the top ten make up approximately 2.9% of the sample. Sequenced here: PBMCs, sampled at disease progression, from a patient treated with ibrutinib. The receptors come from a human donor with chronic lymphocytic leukemia.

V is TRBV4-2 and J is TRBJ2-1; D is undetermined. The CDR3 spans 18 residues. V dropped 1 base and J dropped 0 bases, with 16 bases sitting between them. The V gene's germline CDR1 is LGHNA and CDR2 YNFKEQ. The CDR3 reads CASSQGVSGVSSYNEQFF. The DNA for the CDR3 is TGTGCCAGCAGCCAAGGGGTGTCGGGCGTGAGCTCCTACAATGAGCAGTTCTTC.

The V gene is TRBV30, the J gene TRBJ2-1; no clear D. Trimming removed 7 bases at V and 11 bases at J, with 18 bases between. CDR3 length: 12 amino acids. Per the germline V gene, CDR1 is GTSNPN and CDR2 is SVGIG (reference sequence). The CDR3 loop reads CAFSFAVGKQFF. The DNA for the CDR3 is TGTGCCTTCAGTTTCGCGGTGGGAAAGCAGTTCTTC.

This clone was seen a few times. The J gene is TRBJ1-4, the V gene TRBV19; 7 bases align to TRBD1. The CDR3 length is 14 residues. From germline, CDR1 is LNHDA and CDR2 SQIVND (reference sequence). V lost 8 bases and J lost 4; bases outside the gene matches: 7. The CDR3 is CASRFGTVNEKLFF. The CDR3 DNA reads as TGTGCCAGTCGTTTCGGGACAGTTAATGAAAAACTGTTTTTT.

J is TRBJ1-5 and V is TRBV6-6, with 7 nucleotides matching TRBD1. Germline V gene sequence: CDR1 MNHNY, CDR2 SVGAGI (reference sequence). V dropped 7 bases and J dropped 3; count of bases not matched to a gene: 3. The CDR3 has 13 amino acids. The CDR3 DNA reads TGTGCCAGCAAAGGACAGGTCAATCAGCCCCAGCATTTT. Translation gives CASKGQVNQPQHF.

The chain joins TRBV2 to TRBJ2-3; possible D gene TRBD1, 6 bases. The germline V gene has CDR1 SNHLY and CDR2 FYNNEI. There are 16 residues in the CDR3. Trimming pared 3 bases from V and 0 bases from J, leaving 13 bases between. The CDR3 nucleotides read TGTGCCAGCAGTGAGGGGACACAACCGAGCACAGATACGCAGTATTTT. Its translation: CASSEGTQPSTDTQYF.

This clone turned up a few times. The rearrangement joins TRBV9 to TRBJ1-2; D unresolved. This CDR3 is built from 14 residues. CDR1 is SGDLS and CDR2 is YYNGEE in the germline V gene. V was clipped by 8 bases and J by 4 bases, with 18 bases between them. The DNA for the CDR3 is TGTGCCAGTGCACTGGACTCCTGGGGCTATGGCTACACCTTC. It codes for CASALDSWGYGYTF.

The V and J genes are TRBV19 and TRBJ2-1, with 11 bases fitting TRBD2. Germline CDR1 and CDR2: LNHDA and SQIVND (reference sequence). V shed 7 bases and J 1 base; nucleotides not matched to a gene: 12. There are 18 residues in the CDR3. DNA of the CDR3: TGTGCCAGTACCCCCCTAGCGGGAGGTTCCGGTTCCTACAATGAGCAGTTCTTC. Translated, it gives CASTPLAGGSGSYNEQFF.

The count of this clone is one. The J gene is TRBJ2-1, the V gene TRBV7-8; 9 nucleotides agree with TRBD1. The CDR3 sequence is 17 residues long. The ends lost 2 bases at V and 5 bases at J; junction bases unmatched: 10. Germline loops: CDR1 SGHVS, CDR2 FQNEAQ. CDR3 loop: CASSLRGWTGDDNEQFF. Written as DNA, the CDR3 is TGTGCCAGCAGCTTACGAGGATGGACAGGGGACGACAATGAGCAGTTCTTC.

The genes are TRBV28 and TRBJ2-5; D gene ambiguous. Germline-derived CDR1 and CDR2 are MDHEN and SYDVKM. Trimming pared 2 bases from V and 2 bases from J, leaving 12 bases between. The CDR3 length is 15 residues. CDR3 loop: CASSLAGNVQETQYF. The CDR3 coding sequence is TGTGCCAGCAGTTTAGCCGGAAATGTACAAGAGACCCAGTACTTC.

V is TRBV6-5 and J is TRBJ1-2, with a weak D call TRBD1 (5 bases). Trimming removed 7 bases at V and 2 bases at J, with 17 bases between. Germline V gives CDR1 MNHEY, CDR2 SVGAGI. The CDR3 is made up of 15 amino acids. In nucleotides, the CDR3 is TGTGCCAGCACTATTGGATGGGGCGCGAACTATGGCTACACCTTC. This encodes CASTIGWGANYGYTF.

The rearrangement joins TRBV7-8 to TRBJ1-2, with D unresolved. This CDR3 spans 14 amino acids. CDR1 SGHVS and CDR2 FQNEAQ come from the germline V gene. Trimming removed 0 bases from V and 2 bases from J, with 7 bases in between. The CDR3 DNA sequence: TGTGCCAGCAGCTTAGCAGGGTTAAACTATGGCTACACCTTC. It specifies CASSLAGLNYGYTF.

In DNA form, the CDR3 reads TGTGCCAGCAGCTTAACAGGAGACACTGAAGCTTTCTTT. Its protein product is CASSLTGDTEAFF. The chain links TRBV7-3 to TRBJ1-1; D unresolved. V was pared by 0 bases and J by 3 bases, with 5 bases between. CDR3 size: 13 residues. Germline V gene data show CDR1 as SGHTA and CDR2 as FQGTGA.

This clone came up once. The chain has TRBV2 and TRBJ2-7; possibly TRBD1 or TRBD2 for D (5 bases each). The CDR3 sequence is 11 residues long. The V gene lost 10 bases and the J gene lost 6 bases, with 13 bases spanning the gap. Germline lookup yields CDR1 SNHLY and CDR2 FYNNEI. The CDR3 region has the DNA TGTGCCACACGAGGGGCAGGCGAGCAGTACTTC. It encodes CATRGAGEQYF.

This chain connects TRBV9 to TRBJ2-3; D may be TRBD2 (6 bases). The CDR3 is made up of 16 amino acids. Germline CDR1 and CDR2: SGDLS and YYNGEE. Trimming left V 3 bases short and J 4 bases short, with 18 bases between. In nucleotides, the CDR3 is TGTGCCAGCAGCGAGCCCGTCACCGGGGGAGCAGATACGCAGTATTTT. Translation gives CASSEPVTGGADTQYF.

The rearrangement uses TRBV5-1 and TRBJ2-2; D is unclear. This CDR3 region has 14 residues. Germline V lookup: CDR1 SGHRS, CDR2 YFSETQ. Deletions cut 1 base from V and 8 bases from J, with 12 bases between. DNA of the CDR3: TGCGCCAGCAGCTTGACCCCGAGTGGTGGGGAGCTGTTTTTT. The encoded protein is CASSLTPSGGELFF.

In DNA form, the CDR3 reads TGTGCCAGCAGCTCCACCCACCGGGGACATTTT. It yields the protein CASSSTHRGHF. The chain uses TRBV5-8 and TRBJ1-5, with D unclear. V lost 3 bases and J lost 16, with 14 bases in between. The germline V gene encodes CDR1 SGHTS and CDR2 YDEGEE. The CDR3 loop spans 11 amino acids. The entire variable domain, with the rest obtained from reference TRBV5-8 and TRBJ1-5, is as follows: EAGVTQSPTHLIKTRGQQATLRCSPISGHTSVYWYQQALGLGLQFLLWYDEGEERNRGNFPPRFSGRQFPNYSSELNVNALELEDSALYLCASSSTHRGHFGDGTRLSIL.

The rearrangement links TRBV7-8 to TRBJ1-5, with D possibly being TRBD1 (6 bases). The V and J ends lost 0 bases and 7 bases respectively, with 16 bases between them. The CDR3 contains 16 residues. The germline gives CDR1 SGHVS, CDR2 FQNEAQ. The CDR3 nucleotides read TGTGCCAGCAGCTTAGCTTCTGGGGGGGCTCGGCAGCCCCAGCATTTT. It specifies CASSLASGGARQPQHF. The whole variable domain, filled in from reference TRBV7-8 and TRBJ1-5, reads GAGVSQSPRYKVAKRGQDVALRCDPISGHVSLFWYQQALGQGPEFLTYFQNEAQLDKSGLPSDRFFAERPEGSVSTLKIQRTQQEDSAVYLCASSLASGGARQPQHFGDGTRLSIL.

The count of this clone is one. The chain combines TRBV7-9 with TRBJ2-3, with 9 bases fitting TRBD1. The CDR3 is 16 amino acids. Losses at the gene ends were 5 bases for V and 1 base for J; bases not matched to a gene: 7. Germline loops: CDR1 SEHNR, CDR2 FQNEAQ (reference sequence). The CDR3 DNA reads as TGTGCCAGCAGCCAAACGACAGGGGGTGGCACAGATACGCAGTATTTT. Amino acids: CASSQTTGGGTDTQYF.

The chain combines TRBV5-1 with TRBJ1-5; D is ambiguous. The V gene's germline CDR1 is SGHRS and CDR2 YFSETQ. This CDR3 has 15 amino acids. Trimming removed 0 bases at V and 2 bases at J, with 9 bases between. CDR3 amino acids: CASSLDSGGNQPQHF. The CDR3 DNA reads TGCGCCAGCAGCTTGGACAGTGGGGGCAATCAGCCCCAGCATTTT.

The genes are TRBV14 and TRBJ1-2; D call uncertain. Germline V lookup: CDR1 SGHDN, CDR2 FVKESK. The CDR3 consists of 15 residues. V lost 4 bases to trimming and J lost 1 base, with 13 bases between them. CDR3 coding DNA: TGTGCCAGCAGCCGAGGATTACAAGATAACTATGGCTACACCTTC. Its protein is CASSRGLQDNYGYTF.